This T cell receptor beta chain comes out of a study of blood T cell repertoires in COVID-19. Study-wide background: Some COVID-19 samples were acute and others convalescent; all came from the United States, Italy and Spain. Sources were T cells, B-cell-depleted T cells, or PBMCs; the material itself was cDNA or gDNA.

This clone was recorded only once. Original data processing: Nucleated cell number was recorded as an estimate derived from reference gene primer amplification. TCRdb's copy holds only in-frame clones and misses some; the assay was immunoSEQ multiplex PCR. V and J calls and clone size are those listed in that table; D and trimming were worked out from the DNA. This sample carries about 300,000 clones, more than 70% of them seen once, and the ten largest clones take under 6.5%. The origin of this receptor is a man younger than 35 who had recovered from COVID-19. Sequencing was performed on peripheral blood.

The CDR3 region has the DNA TGTGCCAGCAGCGTAAGTGTAGCGGGAGCGGATACGCAGTATTTT. Translating it yields CASSVSVAGADTQYF. The V call is TRBV9, the J call TRBJ2-3, with 9 bases aligning to TRBD2. Germline trimming cut 1 base from V and 6 bases from J; bases unmatched to any gene: 6. The CDR3 covers 15 residues. Germline loops: CDR1 SGDLS, CDR2 YYNGEE.